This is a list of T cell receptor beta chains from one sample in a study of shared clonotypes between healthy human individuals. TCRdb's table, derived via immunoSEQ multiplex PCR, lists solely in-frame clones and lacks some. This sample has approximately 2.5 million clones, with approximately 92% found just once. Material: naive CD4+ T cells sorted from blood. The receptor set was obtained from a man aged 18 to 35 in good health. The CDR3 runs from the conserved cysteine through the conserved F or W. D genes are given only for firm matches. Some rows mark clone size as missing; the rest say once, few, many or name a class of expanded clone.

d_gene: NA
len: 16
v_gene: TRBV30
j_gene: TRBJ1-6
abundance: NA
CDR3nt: TGTGCCTGGAGTGTACGATCGGGGACATCGGGTTCACCCCTCCACTTT
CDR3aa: CAWSVRSGTSGSPLHF

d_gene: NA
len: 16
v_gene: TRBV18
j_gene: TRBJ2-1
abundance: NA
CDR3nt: TGTGCCAGCTCTCCTCTGGGCGGAAGCTCCTACAATGAGCAGTTCTTC
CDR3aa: CASSPLGGSSYNEQFF

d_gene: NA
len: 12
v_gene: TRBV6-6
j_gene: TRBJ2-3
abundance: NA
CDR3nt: TGTGCCAGCAACCGCGGCACAGATACGCAGTATTTT
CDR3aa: CASNRGTDTQYF

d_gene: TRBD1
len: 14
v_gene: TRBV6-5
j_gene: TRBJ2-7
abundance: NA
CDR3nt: TGTGCCAGCAGGCTGGACAGGGGGCCCTACGAGCAGTACTTC
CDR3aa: CASRLDRGPYEQYF

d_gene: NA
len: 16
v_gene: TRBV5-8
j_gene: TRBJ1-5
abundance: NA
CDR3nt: TGTGCCAGCAGACAGTTAGGGACGTGGAGCAATCAGCCCCAGCATTTT
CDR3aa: CASRQLGTWSNQPQHF

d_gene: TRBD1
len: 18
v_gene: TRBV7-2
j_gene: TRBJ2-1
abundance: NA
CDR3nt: TGTGCCAGCAGCGCTGTGAGAGTATGGGGACAGGGGGACAATGAGCAGTTCTTC
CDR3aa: CASSAVRVWGQGDNEQFF

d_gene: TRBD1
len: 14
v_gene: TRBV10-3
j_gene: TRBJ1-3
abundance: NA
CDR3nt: TGTGCCATCAGAGAGGACAGGTCTGGAAACACCATATATTTT
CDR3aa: CAIREDRSGNTIYF

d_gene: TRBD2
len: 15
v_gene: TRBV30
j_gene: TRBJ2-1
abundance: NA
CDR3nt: TGTGCCTGGAGTAGGACTAGCGGGCCCTACAATGAGCAGTTCTTC
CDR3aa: CAWSRTSGPYNEQFF

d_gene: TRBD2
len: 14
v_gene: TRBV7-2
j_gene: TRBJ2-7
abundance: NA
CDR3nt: TGTGCCAGCAGCTTAATTAGCGGGAACTACGAGCAGTACTTC
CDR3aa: CASSLISGNYEQYF

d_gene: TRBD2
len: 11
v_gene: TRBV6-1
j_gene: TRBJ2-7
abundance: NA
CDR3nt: TGTGAAACGGGAGGGCCCCACGAGCAGTACTTC
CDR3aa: CETGGPHEQYF

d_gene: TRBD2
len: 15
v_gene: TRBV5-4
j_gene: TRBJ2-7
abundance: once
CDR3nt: TGTGCCAGCAGCTTGGACTCGGGAGGGCCAAGAGAGCAGTACTTC
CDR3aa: CASSLDSGGPREQYF

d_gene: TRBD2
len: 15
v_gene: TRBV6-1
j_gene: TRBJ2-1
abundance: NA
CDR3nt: TGTGCCAGCGGGGGAGGGGCCTTCTACTACAATGAGCAGTTCTTC
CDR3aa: CASGGGAFYYNEQFF

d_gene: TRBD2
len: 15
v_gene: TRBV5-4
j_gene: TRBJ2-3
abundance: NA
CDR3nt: TGTGCCAGCAGCCCGGCCGGGGGGGCGCCGAGTACGCAGTATTTT
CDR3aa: CASSPAGGAPSTQYF

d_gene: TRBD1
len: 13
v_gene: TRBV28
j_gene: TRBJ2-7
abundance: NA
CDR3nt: TGTGCCAGCACGACAGGGGGACTCTACGAGCAGTACTTC
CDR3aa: CASTTGGLYEQYF

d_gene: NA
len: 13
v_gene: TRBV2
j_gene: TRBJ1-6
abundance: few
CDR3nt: TGTGCCAGCACGACAGAGTCCAATTCACCCCTCCACTTT
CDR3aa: CASTTESNSPLHF

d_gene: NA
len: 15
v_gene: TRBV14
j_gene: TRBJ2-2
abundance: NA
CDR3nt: TGTGCCAGCAGCCAAGAAGGGCCGAACACCGGGGAGCTGTTTTTT
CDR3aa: CASSQEGPNTGELFF

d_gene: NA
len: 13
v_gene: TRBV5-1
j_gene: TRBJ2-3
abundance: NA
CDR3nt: TGCGCCAGCAGCTTCGAGGGCACAGATACGCAGTATTTT
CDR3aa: CASSFEGTDTQYF

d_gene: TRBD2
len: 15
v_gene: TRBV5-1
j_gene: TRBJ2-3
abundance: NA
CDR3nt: TGCGCCAGCAGTAGCGGGGGATACCGCACAGATACGCAGTATTTT
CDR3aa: CASSSGGYRTDTQYF

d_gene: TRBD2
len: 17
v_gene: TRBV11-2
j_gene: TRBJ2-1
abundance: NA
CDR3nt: TGTGCCAGCAGCTTATGGGGAGGGACTAGCGGGATTAATGAGCAGTTCTTC
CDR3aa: CASSLWGGTSGINEQFF

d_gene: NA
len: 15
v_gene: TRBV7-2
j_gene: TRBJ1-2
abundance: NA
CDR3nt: TGTGCCAGCAGCCCTTTCAGGGGAACTAACTATGGCTACACCTTC
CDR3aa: CASSPFRGTNYGYTF

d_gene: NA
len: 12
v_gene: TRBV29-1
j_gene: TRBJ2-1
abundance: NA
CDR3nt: TGCAGCGCCGGAGGGGGGGAGAATGAGCAGTTCTTC
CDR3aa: CSAGGGENEQFF

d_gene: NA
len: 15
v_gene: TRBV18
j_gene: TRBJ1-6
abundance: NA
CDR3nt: TGTGCCAGCTCATCGGGAGGGCAAAATAATTCACCCCTCCACTTT
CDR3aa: CASSSGGQNNSPLHF

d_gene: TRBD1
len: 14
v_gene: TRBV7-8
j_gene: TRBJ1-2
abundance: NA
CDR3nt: TGTGCCAGCAGCTTAGTTCCAGGGGGCTACGGCTACACCTTC
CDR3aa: CASSLVPGGYGYTF

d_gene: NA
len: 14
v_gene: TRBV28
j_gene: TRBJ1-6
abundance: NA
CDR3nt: TGTGCCAGCAGCTATCAACAGGGATCTTCACCCCTCCACTTT
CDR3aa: CASSYQQGSSPLHF

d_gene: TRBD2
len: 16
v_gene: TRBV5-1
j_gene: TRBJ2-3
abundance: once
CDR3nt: TGCGCCAGCAGCCCCCAGGGTAGCGGGAGCACAGATACGCAGTATTTT
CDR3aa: CASSPQGSGSTDTQYF

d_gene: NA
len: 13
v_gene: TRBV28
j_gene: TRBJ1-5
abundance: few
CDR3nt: TGTGCCAGCAGTTTACAGTTTAATCAGCCCCAGCATTTT
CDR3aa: CASSLQFNQPQHF

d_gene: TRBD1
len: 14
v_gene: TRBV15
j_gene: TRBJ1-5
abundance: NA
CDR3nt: TGTGCCACCAGCAGAGTAAGGGACAGGGAGCCCCAGCATTTT
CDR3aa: CATSRVRDREPQHF

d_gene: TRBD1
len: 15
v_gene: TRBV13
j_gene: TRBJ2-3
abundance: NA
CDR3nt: TGTGCCAGCAGCATCTCAGGGGGAGTAACAGATACGCAGTATTTT
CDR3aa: CASSISGGVTDTQYF

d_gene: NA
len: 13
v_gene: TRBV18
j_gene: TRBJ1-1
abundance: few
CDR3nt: TGTGCCAGCAAAGGGGACATGAACACTGAAGCTTTCTTT
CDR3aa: CASKGDMNTEAFF

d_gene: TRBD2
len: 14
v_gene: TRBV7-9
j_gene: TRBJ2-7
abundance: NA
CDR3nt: TGTGCCAGCAGCCGTCCTAGCGGGTCCTACGAGCAGTACTTC
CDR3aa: CASSRPSGSYEQYF

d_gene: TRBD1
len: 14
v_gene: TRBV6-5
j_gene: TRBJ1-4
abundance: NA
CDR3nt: TGTGCCAGCAGGCCCGGGACAGAGAATGAAAAACTGTTTTTT
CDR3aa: CASRPGTENEKLFF

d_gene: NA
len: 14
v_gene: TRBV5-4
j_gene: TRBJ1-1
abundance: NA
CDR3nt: TGTGCCAGCAGCCCCCGGACAGTGAACACTGAAGCTTTCTTT
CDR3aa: CASSPRTVNTEAFF

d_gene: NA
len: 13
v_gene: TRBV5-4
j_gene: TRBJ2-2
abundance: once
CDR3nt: TGTGCCAGCAGCCCGCAGGGTACCGGGGAGCTGTTTTTT
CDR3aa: CASSPQGTGELFF

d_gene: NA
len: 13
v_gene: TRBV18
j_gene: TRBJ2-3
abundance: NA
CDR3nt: TGTGCCAGCTCCGTGGACAGAGCAGATACGCAGTATTTT
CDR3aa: CASSVDRADTQYF

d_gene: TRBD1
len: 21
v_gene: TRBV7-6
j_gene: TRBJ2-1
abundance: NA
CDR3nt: TGTGCCAGCAGCTTTGGGGACAGGGGAACGGAGGGCCCGAGCTCCTACAATGAGCAGTTCTTC
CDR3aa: CASSFGDRGTEGPSSYNEQFF

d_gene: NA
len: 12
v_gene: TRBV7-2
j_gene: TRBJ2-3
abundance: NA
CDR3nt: TGTGCCAGCAGCCTTCGACGGAGCGCGCAGTATTTT
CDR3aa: CASSLRRSAQYF

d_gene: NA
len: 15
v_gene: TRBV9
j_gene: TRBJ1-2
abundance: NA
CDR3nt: TGTGCCAGCAGCGTAGGAGGGATTTTGAACTATGGCTACACCTTC
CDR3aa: CASSVGGILNYGYTF

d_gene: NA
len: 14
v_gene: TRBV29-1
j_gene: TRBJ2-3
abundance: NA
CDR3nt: TGCAGCGTTGAATTTTCGATTCAGGGGCCCGGCGAGTATTTT
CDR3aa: CSVEFSIQGPGEYF

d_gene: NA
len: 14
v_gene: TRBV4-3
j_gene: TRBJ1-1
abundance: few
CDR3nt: TGCGCCAGCAGCCAAGACCTCATATCCGATGAAGCTTTCTTT
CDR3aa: CASSQDLISDEAFF

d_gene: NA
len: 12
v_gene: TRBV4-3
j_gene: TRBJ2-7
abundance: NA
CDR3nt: TGCGCCAGCAGCCGCGGGACAGACGAGCAGTACTTC
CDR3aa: CASSRGTDEQYF

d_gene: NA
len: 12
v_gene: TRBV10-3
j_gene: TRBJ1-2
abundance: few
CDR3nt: TGTGCCATCAGTGTCGGAGACTATGGCTACACCTTC
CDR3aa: CAISVGDYGYTF

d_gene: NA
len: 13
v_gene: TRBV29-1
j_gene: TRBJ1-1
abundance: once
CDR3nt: TGCAGCGTATGTGGACAGATGAACACTGAAGCTTTCTTT
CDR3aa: CSVCGQMNTEAFF

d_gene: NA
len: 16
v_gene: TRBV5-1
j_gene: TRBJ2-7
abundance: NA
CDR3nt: TGCGCCAGCAGCTTGGAACTAGGACCGAACACCTACGAGCAGTACTTC
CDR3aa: CASSLELGPNTYEQYF